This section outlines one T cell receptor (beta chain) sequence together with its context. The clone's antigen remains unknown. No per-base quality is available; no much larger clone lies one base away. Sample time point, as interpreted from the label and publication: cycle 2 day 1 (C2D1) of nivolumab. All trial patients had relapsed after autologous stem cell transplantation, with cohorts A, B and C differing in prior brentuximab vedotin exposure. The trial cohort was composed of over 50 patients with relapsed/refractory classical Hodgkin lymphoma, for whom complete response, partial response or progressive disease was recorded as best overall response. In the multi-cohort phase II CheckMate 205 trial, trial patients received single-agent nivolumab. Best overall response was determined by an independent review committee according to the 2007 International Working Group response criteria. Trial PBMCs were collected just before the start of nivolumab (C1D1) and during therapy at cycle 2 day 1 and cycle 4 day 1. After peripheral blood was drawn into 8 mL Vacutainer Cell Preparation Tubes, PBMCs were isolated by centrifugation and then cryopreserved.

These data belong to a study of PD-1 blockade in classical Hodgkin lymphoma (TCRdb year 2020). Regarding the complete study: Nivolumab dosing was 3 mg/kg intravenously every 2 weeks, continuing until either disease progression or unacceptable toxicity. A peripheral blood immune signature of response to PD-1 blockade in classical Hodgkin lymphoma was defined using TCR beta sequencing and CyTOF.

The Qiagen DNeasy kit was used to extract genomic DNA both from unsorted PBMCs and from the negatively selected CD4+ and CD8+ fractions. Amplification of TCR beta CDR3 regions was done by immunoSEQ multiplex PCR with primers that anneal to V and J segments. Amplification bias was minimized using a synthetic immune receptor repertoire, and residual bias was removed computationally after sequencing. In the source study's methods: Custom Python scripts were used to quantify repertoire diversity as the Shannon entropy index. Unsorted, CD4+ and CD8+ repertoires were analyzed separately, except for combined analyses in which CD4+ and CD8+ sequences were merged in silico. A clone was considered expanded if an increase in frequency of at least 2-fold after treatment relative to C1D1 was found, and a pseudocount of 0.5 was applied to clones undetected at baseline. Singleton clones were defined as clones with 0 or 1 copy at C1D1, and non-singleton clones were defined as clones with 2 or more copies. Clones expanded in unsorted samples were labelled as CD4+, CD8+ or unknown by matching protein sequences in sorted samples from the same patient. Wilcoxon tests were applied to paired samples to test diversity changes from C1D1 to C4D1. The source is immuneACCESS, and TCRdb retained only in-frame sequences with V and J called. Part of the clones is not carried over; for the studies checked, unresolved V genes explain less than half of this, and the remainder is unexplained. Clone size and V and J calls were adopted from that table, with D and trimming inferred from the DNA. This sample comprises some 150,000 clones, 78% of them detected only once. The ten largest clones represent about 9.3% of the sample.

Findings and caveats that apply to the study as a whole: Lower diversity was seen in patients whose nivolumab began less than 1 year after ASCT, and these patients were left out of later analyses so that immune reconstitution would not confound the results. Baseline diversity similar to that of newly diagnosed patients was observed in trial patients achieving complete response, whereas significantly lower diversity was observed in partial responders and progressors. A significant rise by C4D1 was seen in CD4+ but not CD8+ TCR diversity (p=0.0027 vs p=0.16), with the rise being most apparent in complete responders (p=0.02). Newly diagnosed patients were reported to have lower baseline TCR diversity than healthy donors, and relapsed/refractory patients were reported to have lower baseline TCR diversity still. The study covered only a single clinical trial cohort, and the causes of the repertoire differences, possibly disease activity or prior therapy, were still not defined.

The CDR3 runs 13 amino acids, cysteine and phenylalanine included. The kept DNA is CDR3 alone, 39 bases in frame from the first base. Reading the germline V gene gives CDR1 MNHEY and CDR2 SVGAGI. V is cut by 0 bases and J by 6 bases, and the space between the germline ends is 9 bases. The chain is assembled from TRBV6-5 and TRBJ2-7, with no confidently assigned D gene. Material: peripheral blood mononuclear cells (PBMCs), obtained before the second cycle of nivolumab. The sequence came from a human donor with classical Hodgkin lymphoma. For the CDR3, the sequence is CASSYSISREQYF. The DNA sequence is TGTGCCAGCAGTTACTCGATTAGTCGCGAGCAGTACTTC.